These 25 T cell receptor beta chains were all obtained from the same sample, sequenced in a study of blood T cell repertoires in COVID-19. Measured with immunoSEQ multiplex PCR; TCRdb has only the in-frame clones, and not every one. The data contain about 98,000 clones, approximately 86% of them seen just once; the ten biggest clones take up approximately 5.4%. The sequenced sample was peripheral blood. The receptors stem from a woman between 50 and 59 years old with COVID-19, enrolled during active disease.

Only one count was recorded for this clone. The chain joins TRBV7-2 to TRBJ2-7; D might be TRBD2 (5 bases). With 3 bases removed from V and 5 bases from J, the gap between germline ends came to 17 bases. This CDR3 is 15 amino acids long. The germline gives CDR1 SGHTA, CDR2 FQGNSA. The CDR3 reads CASSFPLSGGDEQYF. The CDR3 DNA reads TGTGCCAGCAGCTTCCCCCTTTCCGGAGGCGACGAGCAGTACTTC.

The chain joins TRBV10-3 to TRBJ1-2; D remains unclear. Germline values: CDR1 ENHRY, CDR2 SYGVKD. This CDR3 contains 13 residues. V lost 3 bases, J lost 4 bases, and 9 bases lay in between. CDR3 nucleotides: TGTGCCATCAGTGAAAGGGAGGGCTATGGCTACACCTTC. It encodes CAISEREGYGYTF.

The chain links TRBV7-3 to TRBJ2-3, with 7 nucleotides matching TRBD1. Per germline, CDR1 SGHTA and CDR2 FQGTGA. The CDR3 sequence is 15 residues long. V lost 1 base, J lost 2 bases, and 3 bases stayed unmatched. The CDR3 region is CASSLKGTDTDTQYF. The CDR3, as DNA: TGTGCCAGCAGCTTAAAGGGGACAGACACAGATACGCAGTATTTT.

In this sample, this clone turned up once. J is TRBJ1-1 and V is TRBV4-1, with D uncertain. Germline V CDR1 and CDR2: MGHRA, YSYEKL. Trimming removed 1 base from V and 1 base from J, with 25 bases in between. The CDR3 length is 20 residues. The CDR3 nucleotides are TGCGCCAGCAGCCAAGCAACGGACCAAGTCGGAGGCTCATGGAACACTGAAGCTTTCTTT. It is translated as CASSQATDQVGGSWNTEAFF.

The chain joins TRBV24-1 to TRBJ2-7; D perhaps matches TRBD1 (5 bases). Trimming shortened V by 9 bases and J by 5 bases, and 13 bases separated the two germline ends. The CDR3 is 12 residues long. Germline V gene data show CDR1 as KGHDR and CDR2 as SFDVKD. CDR3 bases: TGTGCCACCCAGGGAAATGGCGACGAGCAGTACTTC. Protein: CATQGNGDEQYF.

V and J are TRBV29-1 and TRBJ1-2; D not certain. Trimming pared 6 bases from V and 7 bases from J, leaving 18 bases between. Germline V lookup: CDR1 SQVTM, CDR2 ANQGSEA. The CDR3 totals 13 residues. The CDR3 DNA reads as TGCAGCGTCACAATTACTACTACGGGTGGCTACACCTTC. It codes for CSVTITTTGGYTF.

CDR3: CASSPLGTGNIQYF. CDR3 DNA: TGTGCCAGCAGTCCCCTCGGGACAGGGAACATTCAGTACTTC. The J gene is TRBJ2-4, the V gene TRBV7-2; 9 nucleotides line up with TRBD1. The length of the CDR3 is 14 residues. Looked up from germline, CDR1 is SGHTA and CDR2 is FQGNSA. The J segment lost 7 bases and the V segment lost 6 bases, leaving 7 bases of the junction unmatched.

CDR3 protein: CASSLATGGNSPLHF. The CDR3 nucleotides are TGCGCCAGCAGCTTGGCCACAGGGGGCAATTCACCCCTCCACTTT. The gene calls are TRBV5-1 and TRBJ1-6; TRBD1 agrees at 9 bases. The germline V gene encodes CDR1 SGHRS and CDR2 YFSETQ. This CDR3 spans 15 amino acids. J was trimmed by 7 bases and V by 0 bases; bases with no gene match: 2.

The chain links TRBV6-2 or TRBV6-3 to TRBJ2-1; 8 bases are shared with TRBD2. The ends lost 6 bases at V and 1 base at J; junction bases unmatched: 8. The CDR3 extends over 16 amino acids. The V gene's germline CDR1 is MNHEY and CDR2 SVGEGT. The CDR3 sequence is CASSPGGAQSYNEQFF. The CDR3 DNA follows: TGTGCCAGCAGCCCCGGGGGGGCACAGTCCTACAATGAGCAGTTCTTC.

The gene calls are TRBV6-2 or TRBV6-3 and TRBJ2-5; TRBD2 matches at 9 bases. Looked up from germline, CDR1 is MNHEY and CDR2 is SVGEGT. The V gene end was trimmed by 2 bases and the J gene end by 4 bases; junction bases not matched to a gene: 5. The CDR3 has 15 amino acids. CDR3 DNA: TGTGCCAGCAGTTACCCCGGGCGGGGGGGAGAGACCCAGTACTTC. Translated: CASSYPGRGGETQYF.

The chain recombines TRBV19 with TRBJ1-5, with a tentative D call TRBD1 (5 bases). The CDR3 spans 15 residues. Trimming took 3 bases from V and 2 from J, leaving 11 bases between them. CDR1 and CDR2 (germline): LNHDA, SQIVND (reference sequence). Written as DNA, the CDR3 is TGTGCCAGTAGTATTGGGGGGGACGGCAATCAGCCCCAGCATTTT. It yields the protein CASSIGGDGNQPQHF.

This chain uses TRBV5-1 with TRBJ1-4; 7 bases are shared with TRBD1. Unmatched junction bases numbered 4, after V lost 1 base and J lost 4 bases. The germline gives CDR1 SGHRS, CDR2 YFSETQ. The CDR3 runs 15 residues. The CDR3 loop reads CASSLTGTDNEKLFF. As DNA, the CDR3 is TGCGCCAGCAGCTTGACCGGGACAGATAATGAAAAACTGTTTTTT.

The rearrangement links TRBV4-1 to TRBJ1-2; D gene unclear. The CDR3 is made up of 16 amino acids. Trimming removed 0 bases at V and 4 bases at J, with 15 bases between. Per germline, CDR1 MGHRA and CDR2 YSYEKL. The chain's CDR3 is CASSQESWGGGYGYTF. For the CDR3, the DNA is TGCGCCAGCAGCCAAGAGTCTTGGGGAGGTGGCTATGGCTACACCTTC.

The sample holds one count of this clone. V and J are TRBV7-2 and TRBJ2-7; D perhaps matches TRBD1 (5 bases). The CDR3 extends over 14 amino acids. V lost 0 bases, J lost 1 base, and 7 bases lay in between. From germline, CDR1 is SGHTA and CDR2 FQGNSA. The DNA of the CDR3 is TGTGCCAGCAGCTTAGCGGACATTTCCTACGAGCAGTACTTC. This translates into CASSLADISYEQYF.

The CDR3 DNA is TGTGCCAGCAGTTCCCCGGGGTCTAACTATGGCTACACCTTC. It encodes CASSSPGSNYGYTF. The gene calls are TRBV28 and TRBJ1-2, with D uncertain. V dropped 4 bases and J dropped 0 bases, with 9 bases sitting between them. Germline values: CDR1 MDHEN, CDR2 SYDVKM. CDR3 length equals 14 residues.

This chain joins TRBV30 and TRBJ2-6; the D gene is possibly TRBD2 (5 bases). V was trimmed by 5 bases and J by 2 bases, leaving 10 bases between them. CDR1 and CDR2 from the germline V gene are GTSNPN and SVGIG (reference sequence). The CDR3 spans 14 residues. CDR3 protein: CAWGSGTGANVLTF. CDR3 in DNA: TGTGCCTGGGGATCGGGGACTGGGGCCAACGTCCTGACTTTC.

This clone was picked up one time. The chain couples TRBV7-3 to TRBJ2-5, with D possibly TRBD2 on 5 matching bases. V was pared by 2 bases and J by 7 bases, with 17 bases between. Germline V gene data show CDR1 as SGHTA and CDR2 as FQGTGA. This CDR3 comprises 15 residues. This chain's CDR3 is CASSLERTLFPTQYF. In DNA form, the CDR3 reads TGTGCCAGCAGCTTAGAGCGGACCCTTTTTCCGACCCAGTACTTC.

The chain links TRBV7-9 to TRBJ1-1; tentative D call: TRBD1 (5 bases). Germline loops: CDR1 SEHNR, CDR2 FQNEAQ (reference sequence). CDR3 size: 14 residues. V lost 1 base and J 4 bases, leaving 10 bases between the germline ends. The CDR3 region is CASSLGGDGTEAFF. DNA of the CDR3: TGTGCCAGCAGCTTAGGGGGGGATGGCACTGAAGCTTTCTTT.

This chain uses TRBV27 with TRBJ2-3, with 14 bases identical to TRBD2. Per the germline V gene, CDR1 is MNHEY and CDR2 is SMNVEV (reference sequence). V dropped 8 bases and J dropped 0; count of bases not matched to a gene: 4. The CDR3 is 16 amino acids. The CDR3 region is CASSGTSGSSTDTQYF. The DNA for the CDR3 is TGTGCCAGCTCCGGGACTAGCGGGAGTAGCACAGATACGCAGTATTTT.

This chain uses TRBV5-5 with TRBJ1-2; TRBD1 aligns across 9 bases. V shed 4 bases, J shed 7 bases, and the junction held 11 bases outside the gene matches. The germline V gene encodes CDR1 SGHKS and CDR2 YYEKEE (reference sequence). The CDR3 has 15 amino acids. The CDR3 spells CASSPDGTGPRGYTF. The CDR3 DNA reads TGTGCCAGCAGCCCGGACGGGACAGGGCCCCGTGGCTACACCTTC. Complete variable domain (other parts from reference TRBV5-5 and TRBJ1-2): DAGVTQSPTHLIKTRGQQVTLRCSPISGHKSVSWYQQVLGQGPQFIFQYYEKEERGRGNFPDRFSARQFPNYSSELNVNALLLGDSALYLCASSPDGTGPRGYTFGSGTRLTVV.

This chain joins TRBV4-2 and TRBJ2-7; 7 bases match TRBD1. J gave up 1 base and V 3 bases, and 6 bases lay outside the gene matches. CDR1 is LGHNA, CDR2 YNFKEQ, per germline. The CDR3 loop spans 15 amino acids. CDR3 in DNA: TGTGCCAGCAGCCAGGGTCCGGGACAGTCCTACGAGCAGTACTTC. Protein: CASSQGPGQSYEQYF.

The V gene is TRBV10-1, the J gene TRBJ2-3; 7 bases agree with TRBD2. The CDR3 is 13 residues long. With V trimmed by 3 bases and J by 8 bases, 5 bases remained unmatched. Germline V gives CDR1 WNHNN, CDR2 SYGVQD (reference sequence). CDR3 sequence reads: CASSDGREGTQYF. The CDR3 region has the DNA TGCGCCAGCAGTGACGGCAGGGAGGGTACGCAGTATTTT.

The chain has TRBV13 and TRBJ1-6, with 7 bases fitting TRBD1. The CDR3 loop spans 16 amino acids. Trimming removed 4 bases from V and 0 bases from J; junction bases left unmatched: 3. Looked up from germline, CDR1 is PRHDT and CDR2 is FYEKMQ (reference sequence). DNA of the CDR3: TGTGCCAGCAGCTCATGGGACAGCTCCTATAATTCACCCCTCCACTTT. Encoded protein: CASSSWDSSYNSPLHF.

The chain recombines TRBV20-1 with TRBJ2-5; 12 nucleotides line up with TRBD2. The V segment lost 3 bases and the J segment 2 bases; nucleotides outside the gene matches: 4. The germline CDR1 and CDR2 sequences are DFQATT and SNEGSKA (reference sequence). This CDR3 has 15 residues. In DNA, the CDR3 is TGCAGTGCTAGTAAACTAGCGGGGGGACAAGAGACCCAGTACTTC. This gives the protein CSASKLAGGQETQYF.

The chain recombines TRBV9 with TRBJ1-1, with 7 positions matching TRBD1. The CDR3 consists of 15 residues. With 4 bases clipped from V and 0 bases from J, the junction kept 6 bases outside the gene matches. Germline CDR1 reads SGDLS; CDR2 reads YYNGEE. As DNA, the CDR3 is TGTGCCAGCAGCCCGCGGGGACAGATGAACACTGAAGCTTTCTTT. This sequence encodes CASSPRGQMNTEAFF.